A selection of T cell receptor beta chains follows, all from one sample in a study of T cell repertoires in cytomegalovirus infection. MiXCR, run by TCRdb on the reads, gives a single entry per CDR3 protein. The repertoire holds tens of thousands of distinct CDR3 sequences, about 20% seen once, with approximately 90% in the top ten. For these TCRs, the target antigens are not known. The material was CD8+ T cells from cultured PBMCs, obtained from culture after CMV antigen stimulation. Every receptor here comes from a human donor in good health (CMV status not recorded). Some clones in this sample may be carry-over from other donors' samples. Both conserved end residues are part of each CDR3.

CASSLNDAVDTEAFF TRBV7-2 15 TRBJ1-1
CASSLGAGGRYNEQFF TRBV6-2/TRBV6-3 16 TRBJ2-1
CASRDWTKAFF TRBV6-2/TRBV6-3 11 TRBJ1-1
CASSLAPVDTQYF TRBV7-2 13 TRBJ2-3
CASSPGTVSNQPQHF TRBV27 15 TRBJ1-5
CASSLSAVTAYEQNF TRBV27 15 TRBJ2-7
CASSPIGAGEQFF TRBV7-6 13 TRBJ2-1
CASSQDPLAGVADTQYF TRBV4-3 17 TRBJ2-3
CASSAASGAPNYGYTF TRBV9 16 TRBJ1-2
CASSLLGSYEQYF TRBV5-6 13 TRBJ2-7
CASSFGGGSYEQYF TRBV5-1 14 TRBJ2-7
CASSFDRQTYKNIQYF TRBV27 16 TRBJ2-4
CATSRDRDSQTYEQYF TRBV15 16 TRBJ2-7
CASSYSFWTDEQYF TRBV6-2/TRBV6-3 14 TRBJ2-7
CASSYKVQGQNTEAFF TRBV7-6 16 TRBJ1-1
CASSTSSYNEQFF TRBV3-1 13 TRBJ2-1
CASSVGWIPQFF TRBV9 12 TRBJ2-1
CASSYRSYNEQFF TRBV5-6 13 TRBJ2-1
CASSFKDTEAFF TRBV7-9 12 TRBJ1-1
CSAKGPQSYEQYF TRBV20-1 13 TRBJ2-7
CSARQGAAEKLFF TRBV20-1 13 TRBJ1-4
CASSLAFGPYNEQFF TRBV7-6 15 TRBJ2-1
CASSWGSEPLHF TRBV6-2/TRBV6-3 12 TRBJ1-6
CASNLGTSAYEQYF TRBV6-1 14 TRBJ2-7
CASSPGGTSGNQPHHF TRBV7-2 16 TRBJ1-5
CARRQGLNTEAFF TRBV2 13 TRBJ1-1
CASSFDRTNPTDTQYF TRBV7-9 16 TRBJ2-3
CASSLAFEGHNEQFF TRBV11-2 15 TRBJ2-1
CASSVAGRAGDEQYF TRBV9 15 TRBJ2-7
CASSYSGGDGYTF TRBV6-6 13 TRBJ1-2
CASSQERARTDTQYF TRBV4-1 15 TRBJ2-3